One and the same sample provided the 24 T cell receptor beta chains below, sequenced in a study of blood T cell repertoires in COVID-19 (dated by TCRdb to about 2020). Library construction relied on the immunoSEQ multiplex PCR assay. The table comes from immuneACCESS by way of TCRdb, which keeps in-frame sequences with V and J called. Part of the clones is missing from these tables; in studies checked, under half for an unresolved V gene and the rest for unknown reasons. Across this sample there are some 75,000 clones, with 86% seen only once. About 6.5% of the sample comes from the top ten. Sequencing input: peripheral blood. The receptors were gathered from a man aged 80 or over with COVID-19, enrolled during active disease.

For this clone: The sample contains more than one DNA sequence encoding this CDR3. The chain couples TRBV19 to TRBJ1-5; 7 bases map to TRBD1. The CDR3 runs to 15 residues. Germline CDR1 reads LNHDA; CDR2 reads SQIVND (reference sequence). J was trimmed by 5 bases and V by 5 bases; bases with no gene match: 9. CDR3: CASSPRQGRDQPQHF. CDR3 nucleotide sequence: TGTGCCAGTAGTCCGAGACAGGGTAGGGATCAGCCCCAGCATTTT. The full variable domain, completed using reference TRBV19 and TRBJ1-5, is DGGITQSPKYLFRKEGQNVTLSCEQNLNHDAMYWYRQDPGQGLRLIYYSQIVNDFQKGDIAEGYSVSREKKESFPLTVTSAQKNPTAFYLCASSPRQGRDQPQHFGDGTRLSIL.

CDR3 loop: CASSLASSDTDTQYF. The CDR3 DNA follows: TGCGCCAGCAGCTTGGCGTCTAGCGACACAGATACGCAGTATTTT. V usage is TRBV5-1 and J usage is TRBJ2-3, with D perhaps matching TRBD2 (6 bases). Germline loops: CDR1 SGHRS, CDR2 YFSETQ. The length of the CDR3 is 15 residues. Trimming cost V 0 bases and J 2 bases, with 10 bases left between them.

The V call is TRBV10-3, the J call TRBJ1-3; D is uncertain. CDR1 is ENHRY, CDR2 SYGVKD, per germline. This CDR3 is built from 13 residues. Between the trimmed V and J ends, which lost 7 bases and 2 bases, there was a span of 9 bases. The CDR3 bases are TGTGCCATCATCCCTACCGCTGGAAACACCATATATTTT. It translates to CAIIPTAGNTIYF.

V gene TRBV3-1 (or the pseudogene TRBV3-2) combines with J gene TRBJ1-3, with D maybe TRBD1 (5 bases). Per the germline V gene, CDR1 is LGHDT and CDR2 is YNNKEL (reference sequence). V lost 8 bases and J 4 bases, leaving 12 bases between the germline ends. CDR3 length: 13 amino acids. The CDR3 reads CASGTLAGNTIYF. The DNA for the CDR3 is TGTGCCAGCGGGACTTTGGCGGGAAACACCATATATTTT.

This chain connects TRBV10-3 to TRBJ2-7; tentatively, D is TRBD2 (5 bases). The CDR3 has 14 amino acids. V gave up 7 bases and J gave up 1 base, with 14 bases separating them. Germline CDR1 and CDR2: ENHRY and SYGVKD. As DNA, the CDR3 is TGTGCCATCACCTCGGACTTTCTATCCTACGAGCAGTACTTC. The encoded protein is CAITSDFLSYEQYF.

V gene TRBV10-3 combines with J gene TRBJ1-1; 8 nucleotides match TRBD1. Germline-derived CDR1 and CDR2 are ENHRY and SYGVKD. The CDR3 loop spans 18 amino acids. The V segment lost 2 bases and the J segment 3 bases; nucleotides outside the gene matches: 14. The CDR3 reads CAISEMEQGGGIDTEAFF. CDR3 DNA: TGTGCCATCAGTGAGATGGAACAGGGGGGTGGTATCGACACTGAAGCTTTCTTT.

This clone was recorded only once. The J gene is TRBJ2-4, the V gene TRBV6-5; the match to TRBD1 covers 7 bases. Unmatched junction bases numbered 9, after V lost 5 bases and J lost 8 bases. The germline CDR1 and CDR2 sequences are MNHEY and SVGAGI. The CDR3 runs to 14 residues. The CDR3 DNA follows: TGTGCCAGCAGTCCTCGACAGGGTAGCGACATTCAGTACTTC. Translation: CASSPRQGSDIQYF.

This clone was picked up a small number of times. The chain employs TRBV20-1 and TRBJ2-2; 8 nucleotides match TRBD2. Trimming took 3 bases from V and 5 from J; bases not matched to a gene: 11. The CDR3 has 16 residues. Germline loops: CDR1 DFQATT, CDR2 SNEGSKA (reference sequence). The CDR3 DNA sequence: TGCAGTGCTAGTTCCGGACTAGCCCTGAGTACCGGGGAGCTGTTTTTT. Translating gives CSASSGLALSTGELFF.

This chain links TRBV6-2 or TRBV6-3 with TRBJ1-4; possible D gene TRBD1, 5 bases. Germline V lookup: CDR1 MNHEY, CDR2 SVGEGT. Trimming removed 6 bases from V and 4 bases from J, with 12 bases in between. CDR3 size: 14 residues. CDR3 in amino acids: CASSLQGLNEKLFF. CDR3 bases: TGTGCCAGCAGCCTTCAGGGACTTAATGAAAAACTGTTTTTT.

The chain couples TRBV24-1 to TRBJ2-6; maybe TRBD1 (6 bases). Germline lookup yields CDR1 KGHDR and CDR2 SFDVKD. Trimming removed 3 bases at V and 15 bases at J, with 14 bases between. The CDR3 extends over 13 amino acids. CDR3 loop: CATSDRRQAALTF. DNA of the CDR3: TGTGCCACCAGTGATAGACGACAGGCCGCCCTGACTTTC.

This clone has a single count. This chain uses TRBV7-2 with TRBJ2-7; D gene unclear. Germline loops: CDR1 SGHTA, CDR2 FQGNSA. V lost 5 bases and J 6 bases, leaving 8 bases between the germline ends. This CDR3 spans 11 amino acids. CDR3 bases: TGTGCCAGCAGCCCCGCGGTCGAGCAGTACTTC. It encodes CASSPAVEQYF.

This clone showed up just once. The V gene is TRBV9, the J gene TRBJ1-3; 9 nucleotides agree with TRBD1. This CDR3 has 17 residues. Germline assignment: CDR1 SGDLS and CDR2 YYNGEE. Trimming at V came to 0 bases and at J to 4 bases, leaving 8 bases not matched to a gene. Written as DNA, the CDR3 is TGTGCCAGCAGCGTAGCCGGGACAGGGTTCTCGGGAAACACCATATATTTT. It encodes CASSVAGTGFSGNTIYF.

In DNA, the CDR3 is TGTGCCAGCAGCGTAAGCGGGGGGGCCCTTAATTCACCCCTCCACTTT. Amino acids: CASSVSGGALNSPLHF. The rearrangement links TRBV9 to TRBJ1-6; tentatively, D is TRBD1 (6 bases). The germline V gene encodes CDR1 SGDLS and CDR2 YYNGEE. V was shortened by 1 base and J by 6 bases, with 14 bases between the two germline ends. There are 16 residues in the CDR3.

This chain uses TRBV7-3 with TRBJ2-3; 10 bases align to TRBD2. The CDR3 sequence is 14 residues long. V lost 5 bases to trimming and J lost 4 bases; unmatched junction nucleotides: 3. Germline values: CDR1 SGHTA, CDR2 FQGTGA. CDR3 sequence: CASSRGLASDTQYF. In nucleotides, the CDR3 is TGTGCCAGCAGCCGGGGACTAGCGTCAGATACGCAGTATTTT. Looking up the rest from reference TRBV7-3 and TRBJ2-3 gives the full variable domain: GAGVSQTPSNKVTEKGKYVELRCDPISGHTALYWYRQSLGQGPEFLIYFQGTGAADDSGLPNDRFFAVRPEGSVSTLKIQRTERGDSAVYLCASSRGLASDTQYFGPGTRLTVL.

The chain links TRBV11-2 to TRBJ1-1, with 10 bases aligning to TRBD1. The CDR3 length is 13 residues. Germline V lookup: CDR1 SGHAT, CDR2 FQNNGV. V was clipped by 6 bases and J by 4 bases; unmatched bases: 2. The CDR3 sequence: CASRGQGRTEAFF. CDR3 in DNA: TGTGCCAGCAGGGGACAGGGGCGCACTGAAGCTTTCTTT.

The gene calls are TRBV5-1 and TRBJ1-5; no firm D call. Trimming removed 0 bases from V and 7 bases from J, with 14 bases in between. This CDR3 comprises 15 residues. Germline V gives CDR1 SGHRS, CDR2 YFSETQ. Here the CDR3 reads CASSLATGSGQPQHF. CDR3 nucleotide sequence: TGCGCCAGCAGCTTGGCCACGGGAAGTGGACAGCCCCAGCATTTT.

The chain recombines TRBV11-2 with TRBJ1-1; the D gene is possibly TRBD1 (5 bases). This CDR3 is built from 14 residues. The V and J ends lost 3 bases and 8 bases respectively, with 16 bases between them. Germline V lookup: CDR1 SGHAT, CDR2 FQNNGV. The CDR3 is CASSFTGLGGEAFF. The CDR3 bases are TGTGCCAGCAGCTTTACAGGACTGGGGGGGGAAGCTTTCTTT.

CDR3 bases: TGTGCCAGTAAGCCGACAGGGGCAATAACTGAAGCTTTCTTT. Translating gives CASKPTGAITEAFF. This chain uses TRBV19 with TRBJ1-1; 8 bases agree with TRBD1. Germline V CDR1 and CDR2: LNHDA, SQIVND (reference sequence). The CDR3 runs 14 residues. Losses at the gene ends were 7 bases for V and 5 bases for J; bases not matched to a gene: 9.

This sequence joins TRBV3-1 (or the pseudogene TRBV3-2) and TRBJ2-1, with 9 bases identical to TRBD1. CDR1 and CDR2 from the germline V gene are LGHDT and YNNKEL (reference sequence). V was pared by 3 bases and J by 15 bases, with 6 bases of the junction left unmatched. This CDR3 has 12 residues. CDR3 sequence (DNA): TGTGCCAGCAGCCACCCGGGACAGGGTATGTTCTTC. It translates to CASSHPGQGMFF.

The chain links TRBV7-9 to TRBJ1-4; D unclear. V was trimmed by 0 bases and J by 0 bases, leaving 14 bases between them. Germline CDR1 reads SEHNR; CDR2 reads FQNEAQ (reference sequence). The CDR3 loop spans 18 amino acids. The CDR3 coding sequence is TGTGCCAGCAGCTTAGCATTGGCAGGACTTGCAACTAATGAAAAACTGTTTTTT. Protein sequence: CASSLALAGLATNEKLFF. Full variable domain (missing parts from reference TRBV7-9 and TRBJ1-4): DTGVSQNPRHKITKRGQNVTFRCDPISEHNRLYWYRQTLGQGPEFLTYFQNEAQLEKSRLLSDRFSAERPKGSFSTLEIQRTEQGDSAMYLCASSLALAGLATNEKLFFGSGTQLSVL.

The gene calls are TRBV5-1 and TRBJ1-3; D not certain. Trimming removed 1 base at V and 0 bases at J, with 5 bases between. The length of the CDR3 is 14 residues. Germline loops: CDR1 SGHRS, CDR2 YFSETQ. The CDR3 DNA sequence: TGCGCCAGCAGCTTGACGGGCTCTGGAAACACCATATATTTT. Protein sequence: CASSLTGSGNTIYF.

V is TRBV19 and J is TRBJ1-6; a weak D match, TRBD1 (6 bases). This CDR3 contains 14 residues. Germline CDR1 and CDR2: LNHDA and SQIVND (reference sequence). V was clipped by 7 bases and J by 8 bases, with 15 bases between them. The CDR3, as DNA: TGTGCCAGTAAAGCAACAGGGTGGGATTCACCCCTCCACTTT. Encoded protein: CASKATGWDSPLHF. The variable domain in full, with the rest retrieved from reference TRBV19 and TRBJ1-6, is DGGITQSPKYLFRKEGQNVTLSCEQNLNHDAMYWYRQDPGQGLRLIYYSQIVNDFQKGDIAEGYSVSREKKESFPLTVTSAQKNPTAFYLCASKATGWDSPLHFGNGTRLTVT.

The chain joins TRBV7-2 to TRBJ1-1, with D maybe TRBD1 (5 bases). The V end lost 2 bases, the J end lost 3 bases, and 13 bases lay between the germline ends. This CDR3 region has 15 residues. Germline CDR1 SGHTA, CDR2 FQGNSA. The CDR3 DNA reads as TGTGCCAGCAGCTTAATCAGGGCGTGGGACACTGAAGCTTTCTTT. Residues: CASSLIRAWDTEAFF.

The V gene is TRBV6-1, the J gene TRBJ2-7; 8 nucleotides match TRBD2. This CDR3 contains 16 residues. Germline V gives CDR1 MNHNS, CDR2 SASEGT. J was trimmed by 5 bases and V by 2 bases; bases with no gene match: 11. CDR3 sequence (DNA): TGTGCCAGCAGTGAAATGTCGGGACTAGGAAATAACGAGCAGTACTTC. Amino acids: CASSEMSGLGNNEQYF.